Sequencing of this TCR beta chain was carried out in a study of CD8 T cells in ankylosing spondylitis. Regarding this clonotype: What it recognizes is unknown.

TCRdb used MiXCR to reprocess the 5' RACE reads, holding one entry per CDR3 protein. The table records over 150,000 distinct CDR3 sequences, 10% to 15% of them present only once. CDR3 length equals 15 residues. The germline CDR1 and CDR2 sequences are DFQATT and SNEGSKA (reference sequence). Trimming at V came to 7 bases and at J to 5 bases, leaving 11 bases not matched to a gene. Study findings and constraints: Blood of patients with ankylosing spondylitis appeared to be characterized by a TCR beta motif of about 8 highly homologous variants. Several of the motif variants were reported before in synovial fluid and blood from reactive arthritis. Reports say disease-linked clones showed up significantly more in matched ankylosing spondylitis synovial fluid.

The chain uses TRBV20-1 and TRBJ2-1; 10 bases fit TRBD1. The sequenced sample was blood, either unsorted or a sorted T cell fraction (not recorded which). The sequence was collected from a male donor with ankylosing spondylitis or in good health (not recorded which). As DNA, the CDR3 is TGCAGTGTTAACACGGGACAGGGGACCGACAATGAGCAGTTCTTC. This gives the protein CSVNTGQGTDNEQFF.